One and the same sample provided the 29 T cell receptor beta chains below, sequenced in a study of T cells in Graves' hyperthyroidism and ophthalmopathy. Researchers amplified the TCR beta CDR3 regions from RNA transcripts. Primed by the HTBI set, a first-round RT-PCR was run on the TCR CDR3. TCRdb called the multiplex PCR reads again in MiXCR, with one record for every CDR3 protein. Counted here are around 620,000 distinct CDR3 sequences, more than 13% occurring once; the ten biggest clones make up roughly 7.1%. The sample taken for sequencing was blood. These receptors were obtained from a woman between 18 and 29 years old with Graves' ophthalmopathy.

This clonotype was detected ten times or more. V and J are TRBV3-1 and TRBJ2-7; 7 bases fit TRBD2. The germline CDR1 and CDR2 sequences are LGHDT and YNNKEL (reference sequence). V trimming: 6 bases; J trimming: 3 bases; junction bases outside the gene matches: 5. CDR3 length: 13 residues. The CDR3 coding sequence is TGTGCCAGCAGTGCAGCGGGGATCTACGAGCAGTACTTC. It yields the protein CASSAAGIYEQYF.

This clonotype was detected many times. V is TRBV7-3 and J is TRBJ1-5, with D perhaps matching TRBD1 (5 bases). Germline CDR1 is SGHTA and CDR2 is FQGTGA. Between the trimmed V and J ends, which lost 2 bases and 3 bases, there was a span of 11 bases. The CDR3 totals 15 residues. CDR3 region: CASSLGAGYNQPQHF. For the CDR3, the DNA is TGTGCCAGCAGCTTAGGGGCAGGCTACAATCAGCCCCAGCATTTT.

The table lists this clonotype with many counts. CDR3 DNA: TGTGCCAGCAGTTTTGGGACAGGGGTTCATCAGCCCCAGCATTTT. Translated: CASSFGTGVHQPQHF. This chain uses TRBV28 with TRBJ1-5, with 10 bases that match TRBD1. The CDR3 is 15 residues long. Germline CDR1 MDHEN, CDR2 SYDVKM. V was pared by 3 bases and J by 5 bases, with 4 bases of the junction left unmatched.

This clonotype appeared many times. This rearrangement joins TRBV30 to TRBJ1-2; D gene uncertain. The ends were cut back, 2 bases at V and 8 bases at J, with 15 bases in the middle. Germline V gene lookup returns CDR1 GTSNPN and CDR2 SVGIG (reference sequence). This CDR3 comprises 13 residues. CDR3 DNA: TGTGCCTGGAGTTATAGATTGGACGGGGGCTACACCTTC. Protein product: CAWSYRLDGGYTF.

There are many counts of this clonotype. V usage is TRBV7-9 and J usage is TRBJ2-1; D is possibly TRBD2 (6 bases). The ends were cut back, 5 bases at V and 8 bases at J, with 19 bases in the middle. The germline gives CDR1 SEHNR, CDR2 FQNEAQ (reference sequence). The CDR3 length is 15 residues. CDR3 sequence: CASSLGTPAIDEQFF. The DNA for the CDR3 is TGTGCCAGCAGCCTAGGGACTCCCGCGATAGATGAGCAGTTCTTC.

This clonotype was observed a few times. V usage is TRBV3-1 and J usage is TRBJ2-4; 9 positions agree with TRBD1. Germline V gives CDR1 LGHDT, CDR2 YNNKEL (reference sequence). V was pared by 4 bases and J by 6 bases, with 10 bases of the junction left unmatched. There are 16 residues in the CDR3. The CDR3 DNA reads TGTGCCAGCAGCCCACCACGCTCGACAGGGGGAAACATTCAGTACTTC. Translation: CASSPPRSTGGNIQYF.

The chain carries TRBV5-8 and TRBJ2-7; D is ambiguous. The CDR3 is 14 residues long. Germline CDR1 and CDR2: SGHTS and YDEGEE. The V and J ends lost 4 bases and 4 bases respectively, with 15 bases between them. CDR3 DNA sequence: TGTGCCAGCAGCGCCCGGGTCTGGCAGTACGAGCAGTACTTC. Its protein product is CASSARVWQYEQYF.

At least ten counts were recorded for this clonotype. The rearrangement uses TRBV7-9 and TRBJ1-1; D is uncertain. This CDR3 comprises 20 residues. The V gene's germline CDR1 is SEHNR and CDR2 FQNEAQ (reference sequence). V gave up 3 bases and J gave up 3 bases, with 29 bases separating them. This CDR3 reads CASSFRRVDSRRPGDTEAFF. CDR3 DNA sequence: TGTGCCAGCAGCTTTCGAAGGGTTGATTCGAGACGCCCCGGGGACACTGAAGCTTTCTTT.

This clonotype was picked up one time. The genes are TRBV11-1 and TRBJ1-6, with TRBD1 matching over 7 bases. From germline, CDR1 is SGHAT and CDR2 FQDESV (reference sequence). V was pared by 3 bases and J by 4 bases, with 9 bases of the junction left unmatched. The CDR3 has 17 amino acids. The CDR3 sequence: CASSLGPGGGYNSPLHF. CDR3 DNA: TGTGCCAGCAGCTTGGGACCAGGGGGAGGATATAATTCACCCCTCCACTTT.

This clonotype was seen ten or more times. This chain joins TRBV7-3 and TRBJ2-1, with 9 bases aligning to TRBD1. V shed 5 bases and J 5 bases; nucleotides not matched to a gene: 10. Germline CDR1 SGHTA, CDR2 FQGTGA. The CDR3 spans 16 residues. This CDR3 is CASSPQHRDRDNEQFF. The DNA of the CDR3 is TGTGCCAGCAGCCCCCAGCACCGGGACAGGGACAATGAGCAGTTCTTC.

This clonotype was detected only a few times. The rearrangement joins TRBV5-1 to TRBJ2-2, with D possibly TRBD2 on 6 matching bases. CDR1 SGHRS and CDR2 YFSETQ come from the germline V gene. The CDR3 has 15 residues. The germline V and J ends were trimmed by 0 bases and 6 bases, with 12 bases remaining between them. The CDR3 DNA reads TGCGCCAGCAGCTTGGCTCTAGCGAGGGCCGGGGAGCTGTTTTTT. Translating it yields CASSLALARAGELFF.

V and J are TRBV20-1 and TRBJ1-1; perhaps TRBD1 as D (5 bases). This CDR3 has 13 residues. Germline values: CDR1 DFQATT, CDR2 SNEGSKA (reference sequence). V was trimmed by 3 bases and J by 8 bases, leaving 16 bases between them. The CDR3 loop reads CSARGTFDGEAFF. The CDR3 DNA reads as TGCAGTGCTAGGGGGACTTTCGATGGGGAAGCTTTCTTT.

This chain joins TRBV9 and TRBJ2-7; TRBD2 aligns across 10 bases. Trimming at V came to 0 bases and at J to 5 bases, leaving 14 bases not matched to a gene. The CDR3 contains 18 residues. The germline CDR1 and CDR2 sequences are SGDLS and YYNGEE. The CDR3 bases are TGTGCCAGCAGCGTAGGACTCAGGTGGAGCGGGAGGGCTGACGAGCAGTACTTC. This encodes CASSVGLRWSGRADEQYF.

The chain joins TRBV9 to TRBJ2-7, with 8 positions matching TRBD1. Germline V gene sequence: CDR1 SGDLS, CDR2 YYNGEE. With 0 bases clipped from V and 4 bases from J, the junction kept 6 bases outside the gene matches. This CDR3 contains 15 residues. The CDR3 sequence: CASSVAPGGWYEQYF. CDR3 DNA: TGTGCCAGCAGCGTAGCGCCAGGGGGCTGGTACGAGCAGTACTTC.

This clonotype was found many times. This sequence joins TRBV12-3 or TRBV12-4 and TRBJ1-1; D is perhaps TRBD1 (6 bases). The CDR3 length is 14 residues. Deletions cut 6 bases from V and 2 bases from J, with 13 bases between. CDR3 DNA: TGTGCCAGCAGACGAGGACAGCCAAACACTGAAGCTTTCTTT. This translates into CASRRGQPNTEAFF.

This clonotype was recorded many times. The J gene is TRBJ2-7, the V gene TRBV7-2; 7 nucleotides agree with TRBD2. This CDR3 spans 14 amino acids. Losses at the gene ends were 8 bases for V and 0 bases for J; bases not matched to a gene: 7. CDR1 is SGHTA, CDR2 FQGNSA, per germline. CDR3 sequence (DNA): TGTGCCAGCCGTTCGGGGGGAAGCTCCTACGAGCAGTACTTC. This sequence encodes CASRSGGSSYEQYF.

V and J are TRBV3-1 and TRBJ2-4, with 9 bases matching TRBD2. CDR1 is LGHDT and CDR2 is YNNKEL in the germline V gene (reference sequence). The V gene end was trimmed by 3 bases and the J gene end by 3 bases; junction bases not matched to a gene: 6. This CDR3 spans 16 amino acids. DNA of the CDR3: TGTGCCAGCAGCCAGGGGACTAGCCGGGTCAAAAACATTCAGTACTTC. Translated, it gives CASSQGTSRVKNIQYF.

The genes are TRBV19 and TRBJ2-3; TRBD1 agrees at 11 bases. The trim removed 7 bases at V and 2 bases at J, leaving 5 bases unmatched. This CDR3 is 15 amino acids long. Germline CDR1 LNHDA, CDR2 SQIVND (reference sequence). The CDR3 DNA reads TGTGCCAGTAAGCTGGGACAGGGGGTCACAGATACGCAGTATTTT. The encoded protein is CASKLGQGVTDTQYF.

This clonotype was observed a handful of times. The CDR3 DNA is TGTGCCAGCAGCCCCGGTTTCCCGACAGGGATCACCTACGAGCAGTACTTC. Translation: CASSPGFPTGITYEQYF. The chain is built from TRBV5-6 and TRBJ2-7; 7 nucleotides align to TRBD1. Germline CDR1 SGHDT, CDR2 YYEEEE. V was clipped by 4 bases and J by 2 bases; unmatched bases: 15. The CDR3 extends over 17 amino acids.

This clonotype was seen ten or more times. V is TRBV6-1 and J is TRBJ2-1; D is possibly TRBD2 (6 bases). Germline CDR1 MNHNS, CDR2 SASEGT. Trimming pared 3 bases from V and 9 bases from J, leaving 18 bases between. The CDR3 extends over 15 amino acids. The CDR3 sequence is CASSEWAGMGGEQFF. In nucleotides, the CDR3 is TGTGCCAGCAGTGAGTGGGCGGGAATGGGTGGTGAGCAGTTCTTC.

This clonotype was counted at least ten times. CDR3 nucleotides: TGTGCCAGCTTATCCGCGTGGGGGTCCACAGATACGCAGTATTTT. It is translated as CASLSAWGSTDTQYF. The chain has TRBV12-3 or TRBV12-4 and TRBJ2-3, with D perhaps assigned TRBD1 or TRBD2 (5 bases each). V shed 8 bases and J shed 2 bases, with 17 bases lying between them. The CDR3 length is 15 residues.

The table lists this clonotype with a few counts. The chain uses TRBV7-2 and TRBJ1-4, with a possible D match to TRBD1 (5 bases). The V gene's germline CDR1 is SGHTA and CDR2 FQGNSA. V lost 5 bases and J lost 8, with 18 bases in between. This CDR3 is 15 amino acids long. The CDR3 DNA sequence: TGTGCCAGCAGCCCCGGTTTCGGGGCTTTGGAAAAACTGTTTTTT. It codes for CASSPGFGALEKLFF.

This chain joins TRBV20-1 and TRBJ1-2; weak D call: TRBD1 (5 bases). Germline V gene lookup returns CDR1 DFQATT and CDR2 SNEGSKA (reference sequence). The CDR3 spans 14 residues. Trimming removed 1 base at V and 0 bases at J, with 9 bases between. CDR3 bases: TGCAGTGCTAGAGGGGGGGGAGCTAACTATGGCTACACCTTC. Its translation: CSARGGGANYGYTF.

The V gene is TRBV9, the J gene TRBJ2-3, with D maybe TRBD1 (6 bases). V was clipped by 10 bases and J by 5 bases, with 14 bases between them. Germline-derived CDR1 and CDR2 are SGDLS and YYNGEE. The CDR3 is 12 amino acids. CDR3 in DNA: TGTGCCCTACAGGGTTGTCGAGATACGCAGTATTTT. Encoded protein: CALQGCRDTQYF.

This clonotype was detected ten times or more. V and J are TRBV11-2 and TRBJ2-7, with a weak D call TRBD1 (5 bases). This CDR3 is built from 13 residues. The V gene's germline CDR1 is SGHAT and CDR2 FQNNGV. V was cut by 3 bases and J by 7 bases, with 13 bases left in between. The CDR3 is CASSLERGAEQYF. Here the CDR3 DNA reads TGTGCCAGCAGCTTGGAAAGGGGTGCGGAGCAGTACTTC.

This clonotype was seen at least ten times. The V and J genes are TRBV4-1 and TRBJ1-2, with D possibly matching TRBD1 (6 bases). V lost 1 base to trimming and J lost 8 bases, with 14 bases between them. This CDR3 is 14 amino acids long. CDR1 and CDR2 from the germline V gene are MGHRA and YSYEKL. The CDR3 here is CASSQGVGARGYTF. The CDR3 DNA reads TGCGCCAGCAGCCAAGGGGTGGGGGCGCGCGGCTACACCTTC.

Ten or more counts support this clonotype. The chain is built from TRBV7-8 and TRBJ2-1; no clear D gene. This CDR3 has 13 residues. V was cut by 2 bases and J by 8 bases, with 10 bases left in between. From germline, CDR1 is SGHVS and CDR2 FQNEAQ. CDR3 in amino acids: CASSLSAFYEQFF. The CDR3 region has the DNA TGTGCCAGCAGCTTATCCGCGTTCTATGAGCAGTTCTTC.

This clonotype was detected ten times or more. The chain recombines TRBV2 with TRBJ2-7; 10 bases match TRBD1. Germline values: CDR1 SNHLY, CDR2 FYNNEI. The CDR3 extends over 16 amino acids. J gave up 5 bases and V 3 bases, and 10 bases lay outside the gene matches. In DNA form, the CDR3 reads TGTGCCAGCAGTGAGTTCTCTGGACAGGGGGGAAACGAGCAGTACTTC. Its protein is CASSEFSGQGGNEQYF.

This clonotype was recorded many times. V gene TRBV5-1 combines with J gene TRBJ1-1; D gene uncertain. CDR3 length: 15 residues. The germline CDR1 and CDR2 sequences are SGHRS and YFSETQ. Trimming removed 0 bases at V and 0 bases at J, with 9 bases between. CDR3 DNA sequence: TGCGCCAGCAGCTTGGGAAACACCATGAACACTGAAGCTTTCTTT. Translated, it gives CASSLGNTMNTEAFF.